This T cell receptor beta chain originates from a study of tumor and adjacent non-tumor tissue in lung cancer. No cell sorting was done before RNA was extracted from the tissue. A modified ARM-PCR protocol with three rounds of nested PCR amplified TCRbeta. Each CDR3 protein is one row after TCRdb ran MiXCR on the multiplex PCR reads. The sample carries more than 90,000 distinct CDR3 sequences, about 70% recorded once. Germline CDR1 is SGHAT and CDR2 is FQDESV (reference sequence). CDR3 length: 16 amino acids. Trimming stripped 4 bases from V and 4 bases from J, with 19 bases between. This chain joins TRBV11-1 and TRBJ1-2; D unresolved. The sequence was obtained from a man in his fifties or sixties with non-small cell lung cancer. The sample consisted of lung tumor tissue. CDR3 nucleotides: TGTGCCAGCAGCTATAGACCGATAGGAGACGGCTATGGCTACACCTTC. It translates to CASSYRPIGDGYGYTF.